The 27 T cell receptor beta chains given below trace back to one sample, sequenced in a study of cytomegalovirus exposure and HLA in healthy donors. A multiplex PCR was run with 60 Vbeta primers and 13 Jbeta primers. TCRdb's table, derived via immunoSEQ multiplex PCR, lists solely in-frame clones and lacks some. The sample contains 200,000 or so clones, about four fifths of which appear only once. Sequenced material: PBMCs. The receptors were gathered from a woman between 25 and 40 years old in good health and CMV-seropositive.

V gene TRBV5-1 combines with J gene TRBJ2-7; the D is unclear. The CDR3 extends over 12 amino acids. CDR1 is SGHRS and CDR2 is YFSETQ in the germline V gene. V was shortened by 3 bases and J by 6 bases, with 10 bases between the two germline ends. This CDR3 reads CASSSSGTEQYF. The DNA of the CDR3 is TGCGCCAGCAGCTCTTCAGGTACCGAGCAGTACTTC.

The V and J genes are TRBV27 and TRBJ1-5; the match to TRBD1 covers 7 bases. The CDR3 runs to 17 residues. V dropped 6 bases and J dropped 4; count of bases not matched to a gene: 15. Germline V gene lookup returns CDR1 MNHEY and CDR2 SMNVEV (reference sequence). The CDR3 region is CASRPWTGSFDNQPQHF. The DNA for the CDR3 is TGTGCCAGCAGGCCCTGGACAGGTTCTTTTGATAATCAGCCCCAGCATTTT.

This chain links TRBV6-1 with TRBJ1-6; a possible D gene is TRBD1 (5 bases). Germline V CDR1 and CDR2: MNHNS, SASEGT. The length of the CDR3 is 13 residues. Trimming removed 7 bases from V and 11 bases from J, with 15 bases in between. Here the CDR3 reads CASTEGRGAPLHF. The CDR3 DNA reads as TGTGCCAGCACCGAAGGGAGGGGTGCACCCCTCCACTTT.

CDR3 protein: CAISFSVGSTDTQYF. The CDR3 DNA is TGTGCCATCAGCTTTAGCGTAGGCAGCACAGATACGCAGTATTTT. The chain joins TRBV10-3 to TRBJ2-3, with D perhaps TRBD2 (5 bases). V lost 6 bases and J lost 0, with 13 bases in between. The length of the CDR3 is 15 residues. Germline assignment: CDR1 ENHRY and CDR2 SYGVKD.

Comment on this clone: One end of the junction does not line up with germline, which may come from a read error. The chain has TRBV2 and TRBJ1-3; D possibly corresponds to TRBD1 (6 bases). The CDR3 is 13 residues long. Germline-derived CDR1 and CDR2 are SNHLY and FYNNEI. The CDR3 region is CARSGGRGNTIYF. CDR3 sequence (DNA): TGTGCCCGCAGCGGGGGGCGCGGAAACACCATATATTTT.

The chain joins TRBV5-4 to TRBJ2-5; D is uncertain. Looked up from germline, CDR1 is SGHNT and CDR2 is YYREEE (reference sequence). The CDR3 loop spans 15 amino acids. Trimming left V 1 base short and J 2 bases short, with 12 bases between. The DNA of the CDR3 is TGTGCCAGCAGCTTGTCTCGAGGCCCTCAAGAGACCCAGTACTTC. This translates into CASSLSRGPQETQYF.

The rearrangement joins TRBV28 to TRBJ1-6; no firm D call. Deletions cut 3 bases from V and 11 bases from J, with 14 bases between. CDR1 is MDHEN and CDR2 is SYDVKM in the germline V gene. This CDR3 contains 14 residues. Here the CDR3 reads CASSFGTGSPPLHF. As DNA, the CDR3 is TGTGCCAGCAGTTTCGGAACGGGTAGTCCACCCCTCCACTTT.

This chain links TRBV29-1 with TRBJ1-2, with no clear D. CDR3 size: 11 residues. Deletions cut 4 bases from V and 6 bases from J, with 9 bases between. Germline loops: CDR1 SQVTM, CDR2 ANQGSEA. CDR3 region: CSVVWRDGYTF. CDR3 DNA sequence: TGCAGCGTTGTTTGGAGGGATGGCTACACCTTC.

This clone was counted only a few times. The CDR3 here is CASSDWDSGNTIYF. The DNA for the CDR3 is TGTGCCAGCAGCGATTGGGACAGCGGAAACACCATATATTTT. The rearrangement links TRBV9 to TRBJ1-3, with 7 bases fitting TRBD1. Germline loops: CDR1 SGDLS, CDR2 YYNGEE. The CDR3 extends over 14 amino acids. J was trimmed by 4 bases and V by 3 bases; bases with no gene match: 4.

The genes are TRBV27 and TRBJ2-3; D is unclear. V lost 0 bases and J lost 2, with 12 bases in between. CDR1 and CDR2 (germline): MNHEY, SMNVEV (reference sequence). The CDR3 spans 16 residues. CDR3 in amino acids: CASSLSPRIDTDTQYF. CDR3 DNA sequence: TGTGCCAGCAGTTTATCCCCCAGGATCGACACAGATACGCAGTATTTT.

This chain connects TRBV4-1 to TRBJ2-7; the D is unclear. The germline CDR1 and CDR2 sequences are MGHRA and YSYEKL. Trimming removed 0 bases at V and 5 bases at J, with 11 bases between. The CDR3 is 14 amino acids. CDR3 sequence (DNA): TGCGCCAGCAGCCAAGACCGGCTGGGCCACGAGCAGTACTTC. This translates into CASSQDRLGHEQYF.

In its sample, this clone was seen once. J is TRBJ1-5 and V is TRBV27; D gene uncertain. V was shortened by 6 bases and J by 4 bases, with 13 bases between the two germline ends. Germline assignment: CDR1 MNHEY and CDR2 SMNVEV (reference sequence). CDR3 length: 14 amino acids. The CDR3 spells CASSLTRLNQPQHF. CDR3 nucleotides: TGTGCCAGCAGCTTAACCAGACTAAATCAGCCCCAGCATTTT.

A single count supports this clone. J is TRBJ2-5 and V is TRBV5-1, with TRBD1 matching 7 bases. The trim removed 4 bases at V and 5 bases at J, leaving 11 bases unmatched. CDR1 and CDR2 (germline): SGHRS, YFSETQ. The length of the CDR3 is 15 residues. CDR3: CASSLSSRQGETQYF. DNA for the CDR3: TGCGCCAGCAGCCTATCGTCTCGACAGGGTGAGACCCAGTACTTC.

This chain uses TRBV6-5 with TRBJ2-7; 10 positions match TRBD2. Trimming at V came to 6 bases and at J to 2 bases, leaving 7 bases not matched to a gene. Looked up from germline, CDR1 is MNHEY and CDR2 is SVGAGI. CDR3 size: 15 residues. CDR3 in DNA: TGTGCCAGCAGGCTAACTAGCGGGGCGGCCTACGAGCAGTACTTC. Its translation is CASRLTSGAAYEQYF.

V is TRBV27 and J is TRBJ2-1; TRBD1 aligns across 12 bases. Germline assignment: CDR1 MNHEY and CDR2 SMNVEV (reference sequence). CDR3 size: 17 residues. The trim removed 2 bases at V and 8 bases at J, leaving 10 bases unmatched. CDR3 region: CASSLNDGDRGLDEQFF. In nucleotides, the CDR3 is TGTGCCAGCAGTTTAAACGACGGGGACAGGGGGCTCGATGAGCAGTTCTTC.

The rearrangement links TRBV5-4 to TRBJ2-2; 7 nucleotides line up with TRBD1. V was clipped by 3 bases and J by 5 bases; unmatched bases: 1. CDR1 is SGHNT and CDR2 is YYREEE in the germline V gene (reference sequence). This CDR3 is 13 amino acids long. CDR3 DNA sequence: TGTGCCAGCAGCTCACAGGGGACCGGGGAGCTGTTTTTT. Translated: CASSSQGTGELFF.

This clone appeared once. The V gene is TRBV15, the J gene TRBJ1-1, with D maybe TRBD1 (6 bases). CDR1 and CDR2 (germline): LNHNV, YYDKDF (reference sequence). V was trimmed by 1 base and J by 3 bases, leaving 15 bases between them. The CDR3 contains 16 residues. The CDR3 is CATSRGLGGADTEAFF. The DNA for the CDR3 is TGTGCCACCAGCAGAGGCCTGGGGGGGGCCGACACTGAAGCTTTCTTT.

The genes are TRBV5-5 and TRBJ2-5; D might be TRBD2 (6 bases). Per the germline V gene, CDR1 is SGHKS and CDR2 is YYEKEE (reference sequence). This CDR3 region has 14 residues. V lost 2 bases, J lost 5 bases, and 13 bases lay in between. CDR3 DNA: TGTGCCAGCAGCTTTGTCCCGGGAGAGGAGACCCAGTACTTC. Translating gives CASSFVPGEETQYF.

This chain connects TRBV5-5 to TRBJ2-7, with a weak D call TRBD2 (5 bases). Germline assignment: CDR1 SGHKS and CDR2 YYEKEE (reference sequence). The V end was cut by 1 base, the J end by 4 bases, with 9 bases between. The length of the CDR3 is 13 residues. In DNA form, the CDR3 reads TGTGCCAGCAGCTTGCCTAGCTCGTACGAGCAGTACTTC. Residues: CASSLPSSYEQYF.

This chain uses TRBV27 with TRBJ1-6; 7 bases map to TRBD1. Germline V gene data show CDR1 as MNHEY and CDR2 as SMNVEV (reference sequence). The V gene end was trimmed by 7 bases and the J gene end by 8 bases; junction bases not matched to a gene: 20. This CDR3 comprises 18 residues. In DNA, the CDR3 is TGTGCCAGCACCGAGACGTTATATCCGGGACAGAACTATTCACCCCTCCACTTT. It encodes CASTETLYPGQNYSPLHF.

The chain combines TRBV29-1 with TRBJ1-1; D gene unclear. Trimming removed 5 bases at V and 1 base at J, with 8 bases between. In germline, CDR1 is SQVTM, CDR2 ANQGSEA. The CDR3 runs 12 residues. CDR3 sequence (DNA): TGCAGCGTTTTGAGGGCGAACACTGAAGCTTTCTTT. It yields the protein CSVLRANTEAFF. The whole variable domain, filled in from reference TRBV29-1 and TRBJ1-1, reads SAVISQKPSRDICQRGTSLTIQCQVDSQVTMMFWYRQQPGQSLTLIATANQGSEATYESGFVIDKFPISRPNLTFSTLTVSNMSPEDSSIYLCSVLRANTEAFFGQGTRLTVV.

This clone was seen a handful of times. Different DNA sequences within this sample yield the same CDR3. Here the CDR3 reads CASSPAGGGTEAFF. In DNA, the CDR3 is TGTGCCAGCTCACCTGCGGGGGGGGGCACTGAAGCTTTCTTT. The chain carries TRBV18 and TRBJ1-1, with D perhaps matching TRBD1 (5 bases). The CDR3 length is 14 residues. Germline loops: CDR1 KGHSH, CDR2 LQKENI. The V and J ends lost 3 bases and 4 bases respectively, with 12 bases between them.

The rearrangement joins TRBV25-1 to TRBJ2-3, with 11 bases aligning to TRBD2. The length of the CDR3 is 16 residues. Germline loops: CDR1 MGHDK, CDR2 SYGVNS. V trimming: 1 base; J trimming: 4 bases; junction bases outside the gene matches: 4. For the CDR3, the DNA is TGTGCCAGCAGTGAATTACCTAGCGGGGGGTCAGATACGCAGTATTTT. Translating gives CASSELPSGGSDTQYF.

J is TRBJ2-1 and V is TRBV14; D remains ambiguous. With 2 bases removed from V and 10 bases from J, the gap between germline ends came to 15 bases. CDR1 is SGHDN, CDR2 FVKESK, per germline. CDR3 size: 14 residues. The CDR3 DNA reads as TGTGCCAGCAGCCAACGCCGAGTGCGGCAAGAGCAGTTCTTC. It specifies CASSQRRVRQEQFF.

J is TRBJ2-7 and V is TRBV7-9; a weak D match, TRBD2 (6 bases). CDR1 is SEHNR, CDR2 FQNEAQ, per germline (reference sequence). The CDR3 length is 14 residues. With 4 bases removed from V and 5 bases from J, the gap between germline ends came to 15 bases. CDR3 residues: CASSSYRDFDEQYF. The CDR3 DNA follows: TGTGCCAGCAGCTCCTACCGGGACTTTGACGAGCAGTACTTC.

This clone was recorded once. V and J are TRBV7-8 and TRBJ2-7; D gene unclear. The V and J ends lost 4 bases and 0 bases respectively, with 13 bases between them. CDR3 size: 15 residues. CDR1 and CDR2 from the germline V gene are SGHVS and FQNEAQ. The CDR3, as DNA: TGTGCCAGCAGCTACGAGAGGTTGGCCTCCTACGAGCAGTACTTC. Translated: CASSYERLASYEQYF.

In DNA form, the CDR3 reads TGCGCCAGCAGCCCACAGGGTTCTGGGGCCAACGTCCTGACTTTC. Residues: CASSPQGSGANVLTF. The chain has TRBV10-1 and TRBJ2-6; maybe TRBD1 (6 bases). This CDR3 region has 15 residues. The ends were cut back, 6 bases at V and 1 base at J, with 10 bases in the middle. Germline CDR1 and CDR2: WNHNN and SYGVQD (reference sequence).